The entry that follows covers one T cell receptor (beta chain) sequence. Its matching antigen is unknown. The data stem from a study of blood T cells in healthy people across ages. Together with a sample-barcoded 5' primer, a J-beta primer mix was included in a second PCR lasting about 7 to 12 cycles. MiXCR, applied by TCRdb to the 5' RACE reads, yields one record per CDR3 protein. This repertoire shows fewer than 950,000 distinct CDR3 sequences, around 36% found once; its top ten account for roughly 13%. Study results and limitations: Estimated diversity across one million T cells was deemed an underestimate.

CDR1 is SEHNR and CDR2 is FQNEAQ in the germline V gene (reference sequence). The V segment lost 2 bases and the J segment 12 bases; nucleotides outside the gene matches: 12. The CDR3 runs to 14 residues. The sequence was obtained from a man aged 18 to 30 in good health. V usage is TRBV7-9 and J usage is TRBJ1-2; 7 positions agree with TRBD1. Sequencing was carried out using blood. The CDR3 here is CASSLSEQGYGHTF. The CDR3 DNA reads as TGTGCCAGCAGCTTATCGGAACAGGGGTACGGCCACACCTTC.